The source of this TCR beta chain is a study of OX40 agonist ivuxolimab in advanced cancers. Study summary: Mean age approximately 59 years, range 23 to 79; approximately 80% male. Partial responses, seen in three patients, involved one hepatocellular carcinoma and two cutaneous melanomas.

Study-wide results and limits: Partial responders at 0.1-3.0 mg/kg showed near-lowest clonal expansion.

The CDR3 is made up of 12 amino acids. CDR1 MDHEN and CDR2 SYDVKM come from the germline V gene. This clone was observed once. Its antigen is unidentified. Sequencing was performed with immunoSEQ multiplex PCR; in TCRdb, only in-frame clones are kept and a portion is missing. The sample yields 69,000 or so clones, 75% to 90% seen once. This TCR was sampled from an adult with an advanced solid tumor such as melanoma, head and neck, liver or kidney cancer. Source: CD4+ or CD8+ T cells sorted from blood, taken in a trial of the OX40 agonist ivuxolimab. The chain uses TRBV28 and TRBJ2-5; TRBD1 is a possible D gene (5 bases). The end of the DNA is better explained by TRBJ2-7, so the J call may be wrong. CDR3 DNA: TGTGCCAGCAGCTCAGGGCCGGACGAGCAGTACTTC. Residues: CASSSGPDEQYF.